One and the same sample provided the 27 T cell receptor beta chains below, sequenced in a study of T cell responses to AZD1222 COVID-19 vaccine. This table comes from immunoSEQ multiplex PCR, and its TCRdb copy is limited to in-frame clones, with some not included. The sample has roughly 100,000 clones; 90% are singletons. This material consisted of peripheral blood, taken on day 0 of AZD1222 vaccination. The receptors stem from an adult in good health.

The genes are TRBV5-6 and TRBJ1-5; 7 bases are a match to TRBD1. With 4 bases clipped from V and 0 bases from J, the junction kept 4 bases outside the gene matches. This CDR3 has 15 residues. Germline values: CDR1 SGHDT, CDR2 YYEEEE. The CDR3, as DNA: TGTGCCAGCAGCGTACAGGGGAGTAGCAATCAGCCCCAGCATTTT. Protein sequence: CASSVQGSSNQPQHF.

This CDR3 reads CASSKRVPSSSNEQYF. The DNA for the CDR3 is TGTGCCAGCAGCAAAAGGGTTCCTAGCTCCTCCAACGAGCAGTACTTC. J is TRBJ2-7 and V is TRBV21-1; TRBD2 is the table's D call, not checked against the DNA. TRBV21-1 is listed as a pseudogene. The length of the CDR3 is 16 residues.

The chain uses TRBV7-6 and TRBJ1-4, with 8 nucleotides matching TRBD1. Trimming cost V 5 bases and J 5 bases; bases outside gene matches: 10. Germline V CDR1 and CDR2: SGHVS, FNYEAQ. CDR3 length: 16 residues. The DNA for the CDR3 is TGTGCCAGCAGCGCCCCCGGGACAGGCGGGAATGAAAAACTGTTTTTT. Translated, it gives CASSAPGTGGNEKLFF.

The J gene is TRBJ1-1, the V gene TRBV29-1, with TRBD1 as a possible D gene (6 bases). The CDR3 extends over 13 amino acids. CDR1 and CDR2 (germline): SQVTM, ANQGSEA. Trimming removed 4 bases at V and 7 bases at J, with 16 bases between. CDR3 residues: CSVVGQGRGEAFF. The CDR3 region has the DNA TGCAGCGTTGTAGGCCAGGGGAGGGGTGAAGCTTTCTTT.

This chain joins TRBV7-2 and TRBJ1-2, with D perhaps matching TRBD1 (6 bases). CDR3 length equals 15 residues. Germline assignment: CDR1 SGHTA and CDR2 FQGNSA. V lost 1 base to trimming and J lost 0 bases, with 9 bases between them. Here the CDR3 reads CASSLGQGPNYGYTF. The CDR3 DNA reads TGTGCCAGCAGCTTAGGGCAGGGGCCTAACTATGGCTACACCTTC.

J is TRBJ1-6 and V is TRBV5-4, with 10 positions matching TRBD1. Trimming at V came to 0 bases and at J to 9 bases, leaving 0 bases not matched to a gene. Germline CDR1 and CDR2: SGHNT and YYREEE (reference sequence). The CDR3 spans 14 residues. This chain's CDR3 is CASSLGQGASPLHF. The DNA of the CDR3 is TGTGCCAGCAGCTTGGGACAGGGGGCTTCACCCCTCCACTTT.

This clone was recorded only once. J is TRBJ2-7 and V is TRBV11-2; 8 nucleotides line up with TRBD1. Germline assignment: CDR1 SGHAT and CDR2 FQNNGV. V gave up 5 bases and J gave up 9 bases; unmatched junction bases: 9. The CDR3 consists of 13 residues. The CDR3 nucleotides read TGTGCCAGCAGCCAAATCGGACAGGGTAGGCAGTACTTC. Protein sequence: CASSQIGQGRQYF.

V is TRBV4-1 and J is TRBJ2-4, with 8 bases matching TRBD1. Germline V lookup: CDR1 MGHRA, CDR2 YSYEKL. This CDR3 is 15 amino acids long. The V gene end was trimmed by 1 base and the J gene end by 5 bases; junction bases not matched to a gene: 4. CDR3 region: CASSQAGTGQNIQYF. The CDR3 nucleotides read TGCGCCAGCAGCCAAGCCGGGACAGGACAAAACATTCAGTACTTC.

The V gene is TRBV4-1, the J gene TRBJ2-7; D remains unclear. The germline gives CDR1 MGHRA, CDR2 YSYEKL. The CDR3 has 16 residues. Deletions cut 4 bases from V and 2 bases from J, with 18 bases between. CDR3 DNA sequence: TGCGCCAGCAGCCCGGTTTTGGGGTCCACGGCCTACGAGCAGTACTTC. Protein sequence: CASSPVLGSTAYEQYF.

V gene TRBV6-5 combines with J gene TRBJ1-5; D ambiguous. The germline CDR1 and CDR2 sequences are MNHEY and SVGAGI. The CDR3 is 14 residues long. V lost 3 bases and J 0 bases, leaving 6 bases between the germline ends. As DNA, the CDR3 is TGTGCCAGCAGTTATTCCTATAGCAATCAGCCCCAGCATTTT. Its translation: CASSYSYSNQPQHF.

This chain connects TRBV14 to TRBJ1-1; D is undetermined. There are 13 residues in the CDR3. CDR1 and CDR2 (germline): SGHDN, FVKESK. With 3 bases removed from V and 2 bases from J, the gap between germline ends came to 7 bases. Here the CDR3 DNA reads TGTGCCAGCAGCCAGCAGGTAAACACTGAAGCTTTCTTT. The encoded protein is CASSQQVNTEAFF. The full variable domain, in which reference TRBV14 and TRBJ1-1 provide the parts outside the CDR3, is EAGVTQFPSHSVIEKGQTVTLRCDPISGHDNLYWYRRVMGKEIKFLLHFVKESKQDESGMPNNRFLAERTGGTYSTLKVQPAELEDSGVYFCASSQQVNTEAFFGQGTRLTVV.

V usage is TRBV29-1 and J usage is TRBJ2-7; D is perhaps TRBD1 (6 bases). Germline V gene lookup returns CDR1 SQVTM and CDR2 ANQGSEA. V was cut by 5 bases and J by 3 bases, with 14 bases left in between. CDR3 size: 13 residues. CDR3: CSVLQGGGYEQYF. In DNA form, the CDR3 reads TGCAGCGTTTTACAGGGTGGAGGCTACGAGCAGTACTTC.

In nucleotides, the CDR3 is TGTGCCAGCAGCGTAGACGGGGCCTCTGGAAACACCATATATTTT. It codes for CASSVDGASGNTIYF. This chain joins TRBV9 and TRBJ1-3, with D perhaps matching TRBD1 (5 bases). Trimming cost V 0 bases and J 0 bases, with 7 bases left between them. The CDR3 is 15 residues long. Germline CDR1 is SGDLS and CDR2 is YYNGEE. Full variable domain (remainder filled in from reference TRBV9 and TRBJ1-3): DSGVTQTPKHLITATGQRVTLRCSPRSGDLSVYWYQQSLDQGLQFLIQYYNGEERAKGNILERFSAQQFPDLHSELNLSSLELGDSALYFCASSVDGASGNTIYFGEGSWLTVV.

The chain carries TRBV6-5 and TRBJ2-7, with D unclear. The ends were cut back, 0 bases at V and 2 bases at J, with 11 bases in the middle. The CDR3 has 15 residues. Germline CDR1 is MNHEY and CDR2 is SVGAGI. The CDR3 loop is CASSYSSASPYEQYF. CDR3 DNA sequence: TGTGCCAGCAGTTACTCGAGTGCAAGCCCCTACGAGCAGTACTTC.

The chain is built from TRBV30 and TRBJ2-2, with unresolved D. The CDR3 is 13 residues long. The germline V gene encodes CDR1 GTSNPN and CDR2 SVGIG (reference sequence). The ends were cut back, 4 bases at V and 6 bases at J, with 12 bases in the middle. The CDR3 spells CAWTQVGPGELFF. CDR3 coding DNA: TGTGCCTGGACTCAGGTGGGCCCCGGGGAGCTGTTTTTT. Based on the CDR3 plus reference TRBV30 and TRBJ2-2, the full variable domain is SQTIHQWPATLVQPVGSPLSLECTVEGTSNPNLYWYRQAAGRGLQLLFYSVGIGQISSEVPQNLSASRPQDRQFILSSKKLLLSDSGFYLCAWTQVGPGELFFGEGSRLTVL.

The chain is built from TRBV11-2 and TRBJ2-7; 7 nucleotides agree with TRBD2. V gave up 5 bases and J gave up 4 bases; unmatched junction bases: 11. CDR3 length: 15 amino acids. Germline V gene lookup returns CDR1 SGHAT and CDR2 FQNNGV. As DNA, the CDR3 is TGTGCCAGCAGCCTAAGCGGGGACTCCTGGTACGAGCAGTACTTC. This translates into CASSLSGDSWYEQYF.

The sample holds one count of this clone. This chain joins TRBV5-1 and TRBJ2-1, with TRBD2 matching over 9 bases. CDR1 and CDR2 from the germline V gene are SGHRS and YFSETQ. The CDR3 is made up of 16 amino acids. The junction had 3 bases not matched to a gene; V was cut back by 0 bases and J by 2 bases. CDR3 in DNA: TGCGCCAGCAGCTTGGGAGCTAGCGGGGCCTACAATGAGCAGTTCTTC. As protein: CASSLGASGAYNEQFF.

The gene calls are TRBV28 and TRBJ2-1; TRBD2 is a possible D gene (6 bases). Per the germline V gene, CDR1 is MDHEN and CDR2 is SYDVKM. This CDR3 comprises 18 residues. The V end lost 3 bases, the J end lost 0 bases, and 18 bases lay between the germline ends. The CDR3 DNA is TGTGCCAGCAGTTTGGGCAGCCCTCTGGGACTCTCCTACAATGAGCAGTTCTTC. This translates into CASSLGSPLGLSYNEQFF.

V and J are TRBV19 and TRBJ1-4, with D perhaps matching TRBD1 (6 bases). Deletions cut 7 bases from V and 0 bases from J, with 9 bases between. There are 14 residues in the CDR3. The germline V gene encodes CDR1 LNHDA and CDR2 SQIVND (reference sequence). CDR3 loop: CASMGAATNEKLFF. The CDR3 DNA sequence: TGTGCCAGTATGGGGGCTGCAACTAATGAAAAACTGTTTTTT.

CDR3: CASSLATDNTEAFF. Here the CDR3 DNA reads TGCGCCAGCAGCTTGGCGACAGACAACACTGAAGCTTTCTTT. This chain joins TRBV5-1 and TRBJ1-1; the D gene is possibly TRBD1 (5 bases). The CDR3 length is 14 residues. Looked up from germline, CDR1 is SGHRS and CDR2 is YFSETQ. V was cut by 0 bases and J by 2 bases, with 8 bases left in between.

The J gene is TRBJ1-1, the V gene TRBV5-1; D uncertain. V gave up 1 base and J gave up 2 bases, with 6 bases separating them. This CDR3 has 13 residues. Germline values: CDR1 SGHRS, CDR2 YFSETQ. Here the CDR3 reads CASSLYRNTEAFF. DNA of the CDR3: TGCGCCAGCAGCTTGTACAGAAACACTGAAGCTTTCTTT. Drawing the rest from reference TRBV5-1 and TRBJ1-1, the complete variable domain is KAGVTQTPRYLIKTRGQQVTLSCSPISGHRSVSWYQQTPGQGLQFLFEYFSETQRNKGNFPGRFSGRQFSNSRSEMNVSTLELGDSALYLCASSLYRNTEAFFGQGTRLTVV.

The V call is TRBV5-4, the J call TRBJ2-3, with D unclear. V lost 1 base and J lost 2, with 8 bases in between. The CDR3 covers 14 residues. Germline V CDR1 and CDR2: SGHNT, YYREEE (reference sequence). The CDR3 sequence is CASSLSQATDTQYF. CDR3 nucleotides: TGTGCCAGCAGCTTGTCCCAGGCCACAGATACGCAGTATTTT.

This clone appeared once. The rearrangement joins TRBV19 to TRBJ2-7; 10 bases are shared with TRBD2. V trimming: 2 bases; J trimming: 4 bases; junction bases outside the gene matches: 5. This CDR3 has 15 amino acids. Germline CDR1 reads LNHDA; CDR2 reads SQIVND (reference sequence). This chain's CDR3 is CASSIKGLAVYEQYF. CDR3 DNA sequence: TGTGCCAGTAGTATAAAAGGACTAGCGGTATACGAGCAGTACTTC.

V is TRBV27 and J is TRBJ2-3; 7 bases are shared with TRBD2. Germline trimming cut 8 bases from V and 2 bases from J; bases unmatched to any gene: 7. This CDR3 region has 14 residues. Germline CDR1 and CDR2: MNHEY and SMNVEV (reference sequence). CDR3 coding DNA: TGTGCCAGCTGGGACGGGGGGTACACAGATACGCAGTATTTT. This gives the protein CASWDGGYTDTQYF.

The V gene is TRBV5-5, the J gene TRBJ1-3; 9 positions agree with TRBD1. CDR3 length: 16 residues. J gave up 4 bases and V 4 bases, and 9 bases lay outside the gene matches. Looked up from germline, CDR1 is SGHKS and CDR2 is YYEKEE (reference sequence). The DNA of the CDR3 is TGTGCCAGCAGCCCACGGACAGGGGTGAGCGGAAACACCATATATTTT. Encoded protein: CASSPRTGVSGNTIYF.

This rearrangement joins TRBV12-3 or TRBV12-4 to TRBJ2-1, with D possibly TRBD1 on 5 matching bases. The V end was cut by 10 bases, the J end by 9 bases, with 19 bases between. This CDR3 is 13 amino acids long. The CDR3 DNA sequence: TGTGCCACCCGGCGGCAGGGCCGTAGTGAGCAGTTCTTC. Translated, it gives CATRRQGRSEQFF.

In its sample, this clone was seen once. Written as DNA, the CDR3 is TGTGCCATCGGGGATGATGGCTACACCTTC. Its protein is CAIGDDGYTF. J is TRBJ1-2 and V is TRBV10-3; D unresolved. This CDR3 contains 10 residues. Germline V gene lookup returns CDR1 ENHRY and CDR2 SYGVKD. With 8 bases removed from V and 6 bases from J, the gap between germline ends came to 7 bases.